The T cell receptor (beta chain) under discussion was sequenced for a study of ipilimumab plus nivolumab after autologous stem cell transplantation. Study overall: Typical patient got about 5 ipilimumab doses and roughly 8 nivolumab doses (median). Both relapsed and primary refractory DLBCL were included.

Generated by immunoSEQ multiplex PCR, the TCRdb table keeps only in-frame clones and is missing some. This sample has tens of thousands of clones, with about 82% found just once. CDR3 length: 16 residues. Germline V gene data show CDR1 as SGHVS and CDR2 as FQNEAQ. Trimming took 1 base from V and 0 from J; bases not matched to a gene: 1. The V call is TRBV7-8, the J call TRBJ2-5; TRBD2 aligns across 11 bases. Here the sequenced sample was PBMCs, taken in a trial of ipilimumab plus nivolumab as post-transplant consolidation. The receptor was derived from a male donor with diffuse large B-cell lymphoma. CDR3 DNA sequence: TGTGCCAGCAGCTTAGGACTAGCGGGGAACCAAGAGACCCAGTACTTC. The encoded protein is CASSLGLAGNQETQYF.